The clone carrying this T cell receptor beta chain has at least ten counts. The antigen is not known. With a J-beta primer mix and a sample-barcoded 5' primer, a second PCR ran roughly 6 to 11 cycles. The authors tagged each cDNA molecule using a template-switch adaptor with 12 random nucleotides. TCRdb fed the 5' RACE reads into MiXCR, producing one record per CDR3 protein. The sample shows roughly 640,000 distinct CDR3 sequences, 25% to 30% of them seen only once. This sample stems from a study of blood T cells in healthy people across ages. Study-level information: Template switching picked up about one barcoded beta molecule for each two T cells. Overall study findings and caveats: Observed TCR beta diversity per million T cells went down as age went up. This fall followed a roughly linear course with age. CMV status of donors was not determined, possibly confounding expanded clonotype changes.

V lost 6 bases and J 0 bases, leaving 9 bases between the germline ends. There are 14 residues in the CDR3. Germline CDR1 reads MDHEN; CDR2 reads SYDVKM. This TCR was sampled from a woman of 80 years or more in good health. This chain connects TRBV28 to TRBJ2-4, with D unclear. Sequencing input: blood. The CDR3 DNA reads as TGTGCCAGCAGCCCGCTCCTAGCCAAAAACATTCAGTACTTC. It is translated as CASSPLLAKNIQYF. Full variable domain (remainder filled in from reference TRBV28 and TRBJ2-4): DVKVTQSSRYLVKRTGEKVFLECVQDMDHENMFWYRQDPGLGLRLIYFSYDVKMKEKGDIPEGYSVSREKKERFSLILESASTNQTSMYLCASSPLLAKNIQYFGAGTRLSVL.